The 20 T cell receptor beta chains below come from one sample, sequenced in a study of OX40 agonist ivuxolimab in advanced cancers. Sequenced by immunoSEQ multiplex PCR; TCRdb stores in-frame clones only, minus some. The sample has around 60,000 clones; about 88% are singletons. The specimen was CD4+ or CD8+ T cells sorted from blood, collected in a trial of the OX40 agonist ivuxolimab. These receptors were taken from an adult with an advanced solid tumor such as melanoma, head and neck, liver or kidney cancer.

This chain joins TRBV7-9 and TRBJ1-1; a weak D match, TRBD1 (5 bases). CDR1 is SEHNR and CDR2 is FQNEAQ in the germline V gene (reference sequence). Trimming left V 5 bases short and J 10 bases short, with 17 bases between. This CDR3 comprises 13 residues. The CDR3 DNA reads TGTGCCAGCAGCACAAGGGGCAGGGATATAGCTTTCTTT. Translation gives CASSTRGRDIAFF.

The V and J genes are TRBV6-6 and TRBJ2-1; 10 nucleotides line up with TRBD2. With 7 bases clipped from V and 5 bases from J, the junction kept 11 bases outside the gene matches. The CDR3 consists of 16 residues. Per germline, CDR1 MNHNY and CDR2 SVGAGI (reference sequence). The CDR3 spells CASITGSGRFNNEQFF. CDR3 sequence (DNA): TGTGCCAGCATCACAGGTAGCGGGAGGTTCAACAATGAGCAGTTCTTC.

The genes are TRBV5-1 and TRBJ1-3; D gene uncertain. Germline CDR1 SGHRS, CDR2 YFSETQ. The ends were cut back, 4 bases at V and 4 bases at J, with 18 bases in the middle. This CDR3 region has 16 residues. The CDR3 DNA follows: TGCGCCAGCAGCCTTGCCGGGCATGCAATGGGAAACACCATATATTTT. Translating gives CASSLAGHAMGNTIYF.

The CDR3 loop reads CASTKDSTDTQYF. The CDR3 region has the DNA TGTGCCAGCACCAAGGACAGCACAGATACGCAGTATTTT. This chain links TRBV28 with TRBJ2-3; D remains ambiguous. CDR3 length: 13 residues. Germline V CDR1 and CDR2: MDHEN, SYDVKM. The V gene lost 7 bases and the J gene lost 0 bases, with 8 bases spanning the gap.

The chain is built from TRBV30 and TRBJ2-3; D unresolved. From germline, CDR1 is GTSNPN and CDR2 SVGIG (reference sequence). Trimming shortened V by 3 bases and J by 4 bases, and 17 bases separated the two germline ends. This CDR3 comprises 15 residues. CDR3 nucleotide sequence: TGTGCCTGGAGCCTAGGACCGGGTGGATCAGATACGCAGTATTTT. This encodes CAWSLGPGGSDTQYF.

The J gene is TRBJ2-5, the V gene TRBV10-2; tentative D call: TRBD2 (5 bases). Germline CDR1 is WSHSY and CDR2 is SAAADI. The V end lost 7 bases, the J end lost 5 bases, and 23 bases lay between the germline ends. The CDR3 contains 16 residues. Here the CDR3 DNA reads TGCGCCAGCAAATTCTCGGGGAGCCTTGACTGGGAGACCCAGTACTTC. This encodes CASKFSGSLDWETQYF.

The V and J genes are TRBV11-2 and TRBJ1-5; D gene uncertain. The germline V gene encodes CDR1 SGHAT and CDR2 FQNNGV. The V gene lost 5 bases and the J gene lost 6 bases, with 11 bases spanning the gap. This CDR3 is 13 amino acids long. CDR3 in DNA: TGTGCCAGCAGCCTGTCGCTCCGTCAGCCCCAGCATTTT. Its protein is CASSLSLRQPQHF.

The genes are TRBV15 and TRBJ2-2, with D hard to call. Looked up from germline, CDR1 is LNHNV and CDR2 is YYDKDF (reference sequence). V lost 0 bases to trimming and J lost 0 bases, with 8 bases between them. This CDR3 has 16 amino acids. CDR3 protein: CATSREAAANTGELFF. The DNA of the CDR3 is TGTGCCACCAGCAGAGAGGCCGCAGCGAACACCGGGGAGCTGTTTTTT.

V is TRBV18 and J is TRBJ1-6, with TRBD1 as a possible D gene (6 bases). V dropped 6 bases and J dropped 5 bases, with 8 bases sitting between them. The CDR3 loop spans 13 amino acids. Per germline, CDR1 KGHSH and CDR2 LQKENI. CDR3 protein: CASSGTHNSPLHF. DNA of the CDR3: TGTGCCAGCTCCGGGACACATAATTCACCCCTCCACTTT. The full variable domain, rest sourced from reference TRBV18 and TRBJ1-6, is NAGVMQNPRHLVRRRGQEARLRCSPMKGHSHVYWYRQLPEEGLKFMVYLQKENIIDESGMPKERFSAEFPKEGPSILRIQQVVRGDSAAYFCASSGTHNSPLHFGNGTRLTVT.

The V gene is TRBV19, the J gene TRBJ1-1, with TRBD1 matching 8 bases. CDR1 and CDR2 from the germline V gene are LNHDA and SQIVND (reference sequence). Trimming removed 7 bases from V and 0 bases from J; junction bases left unmatched: 1. The CDR3 is 13 residues long. The DNA for the CDR3 is TGTGCCAGTAAACAGGGGGTGAACACTGAAGCTTTCTTT. Residues: CASKQGVNTEAFF.

This chain connects TRBV5-1 to TRBJ2-7; D not certain. The CDR3 is made up of 11 amino acids. Germline lookup yields CDR1 SGHRS and CDR2 YFSETQ. V lost 3 bases, J lost 3 bases, and 4 bases lay in between. The chain's CDR3 is CASSSNYEQYF. The CDR3 DNA follows: TGCGCCAGCAGCTCCAACTACGAGCAGTACTTC.

The chain joins TRBV11-2 to TRBJ2-1; tentatively, D is TRBD1 (5 bases). The CDR3 is made up of 13 amino acids. Looked up from germline, CDR1 is SGHAT and CDR2 is FQNNGV. V was cut by 3 bases and J by 12 bases, with 15 bases left in between. The CDR3 region is CASSFQGAAGQFF. CDR3 DNA: TGTGCCAGCAGCTTCCAAGGGGCCGCAGGGCAGTTCTTC.

The chain joins TRBV28 to TRBJ2-7, with D maybe TRBD1 (5 bases). Germline CDR1 is MDHEN and CDR2 is SYDVKM. Trimming pared 2 bases from V and 0 bases from J, leaving 11 bases between. The CDR3 has 15 residues. CDR3 DNA: TGTGCCAGCAGTTTAGTAAGGGGTCTCTCCTACGAGCAGTACTTC. As protein: CASSLVRGLSYEQYF.

This clone turned up a few times. The J gene is TRBJ1-5, the V gene TRBV2; D gene uncertain. The CDR3 runs to 13 residues. V gave up 6 bases and J gave up 4 bases, with 10 bases separating them. Germline V lookup: CDR1 SNHLY, CDR2 FYNNEI. Here the CDR3 DNA reads TGTGCCAGCAGGGCGGGCCATAATCAGCCCCAGCATTTT. Translation: CASRAGHNQPQHF.

In this sample, this clone turned up once. The chain uses TRBV2 and TRBJ2-5; 10 bases are shared with TRBD1. The CDR3 sequence is 13 residues long. Trimming cost V 6 bases and J 4 bases; bases outside gene matches: 2. Germline V CDR1 and CDR2: SNHLY, FYNNEI. The CDR3 nucleotides are TGTGCCAGCAGGGACAGGGGGACAGAGACCCAGTACTTC. The encoded protein is CASRDRGTETQYF.

This chain's CDR3 is CASSLWAGQGELAKNIQYF. In DNA, the CDR3 is TGTGCCAGCAGTTTATGGGCGGGACAGGGGGAGTTAGCCAAAAACATTCAGTACTTC. The chain links TRBV28 to TRBJ2-4; 11 bases are shared with TRBD1. Per the germline V gene, CDR1 is MDHEN and CDR2 is SYDVKM. V lost 0 bases, J lost 0 bases, and 7 bases stayed unmatched. CDR3 length: 19 residues.

V and J are TRBV19 and TRBJ2-5; unclear D gene. This CDR3 spans 13 amino acids. Looked up from germline, CDR1 is LNHDA and CDR2 is SQIVND (reference sequence). Between the trimmed V and J ends, which lost 5 bases and 5 bases, there was a span of 12 bases. Here the CDR3 DNA reads TGTGCCAGTAGTCCCCCAGACCGGGAGACCCAGTACTTC. The encoded protein is CASSPPDRETQYF.

The V call is TRBV6-1, the J call TRBJ1-4, with D tentatively TRBD1 (6 bases). The germline gives CDR1 MNHNS, CDR2 SASEGT. CDR3 length: 14 amino acids. Between the trimmed V and J ends, which lost 1 base and 5 bases, there was a span of 8 bases. In DNA form, the CDR3 reads TGTGCCAGCAGTGAAGGCAGGGGAAATGAAAAACTGTTTTTT. Its protein product is CASSEGRGNEKLFF.

The rearrangement links TRBV18 to TRBJ2-1; TRBD1 or TRBD2 may be the D gene (7 bases each). The CDR3 covers 15 residues. With 3 bases removed from V and 8 bases from J, the gap between germline ends came to 17 bases. CDR1 is KGHSH and CDR2 is LQKENI in the germline V gene. CDR3 residues: CASSPTRGGGDEQFF. CDR3 nucleotides: TGTGCCAGCTCACCGACGAGGGGAGGGGGCGATGAGCAGTTCTTC.

V gene TRBV4-1 combines with J gene TRBJ2-2, with 7 bases aligning to TRBD1. J gave up 0 bases and V 8 bases, and 3 bases lay outside the gene matches. This CDR3 is built from 14 residues. CDR1 is MGHRA, CDR2 YSYEKL, per germline. The DNA for the CDR3 is TGCGCCAGCCGCGGACAGGCGAACACCGGGGAGCTGTTTTTT. Protein product: CASRGQANTGELFF.